Presented here are 24 T cell receptor delta chains from one specimen sequenced in a study of gamma delta lymphoproliferative disorders and STAT genes. TCRdb called clones anew from the multiplex PCR reads with CATT. Here the sample spans a few thousand delta-chain clones, more than 0.95% being singletons. Sequencing used genomic DNA taken from PBMCs of patients and controls. Source material: blood. These receptors were obtained from a human donor in good health.

This clone has a handful of counts. J is TRDJ1 and V is TRDV2; 12 bases are a match to TRDD3. The J segment lost 0 bases and the V segment lost 3 bases, leaving 19 bases of the junction unmatched. Germline V gene lookup returns CDR1 GEAIGNYY and CDR2 EKD. There are 21 residues in the CDR3. CDR3 sequence (DNA): TGTGCCTGTGACGACTCTTTCCGTACTGGGGGATACAGGGGATACACCGATAAACTCATCTTT. Its translation: CACDDSFRTGGYRGYTDKLIF.

This clone turned up a few times. This DNA's translation differs at residue 12 from TCRdb's protein, which comes from a much larger clone; a read error is likely, and the protein shown is translated from the DNA. The chain employs TRDV2 and TRDJ1, with 11 bases fitting TRDD3. V trimming: 0 bases; J trimming: 4 bases; junction bases outside the gene matches: 9. Germline V lookup: CDR1 GEAIGNYY, CDR2 EKD. The CDR3 has 17 residues. CDR3 residues: CACDTEFAGGYSDKLIF. The CDR3 DNA sequence: TGTGCCTGTGACACCGAATTCGCTGGGGGATACAGCGATAAACTCATCTTT.

For this clone: The protein TCRdb gives is from a much larger clone and does not agree with this DNA's translation at residue 3, likely a read error; the protein shown here comes from the DNA. The chain employs TRDV2 and TRDJ1; TRDD3 agrees at 11 bases. The CDR3 consists of 17 residues. CDR1 and CDR2 (germline): GEAIGNYY, EKD. CDR3 loop: CARDPLGDNSYTDKLIF. The CDR3 DNA is TGTGCCCGTGACCCACTGGGGGATAATTCGTACACCGATAAACTCATCTTT.

This clone appeared a few times. A far larger clone is one nucleotide away, so this likely arose from a read error. Other DNA sequences in the sample encode the same CDR3. The genes are TRDV2 and TRDJ1; TRDD3 agrees at 13 bases. The CDR3 runs to 17 residues. The germline V gene has CDR1 GEAIGNYY and CDR2 EKD. CDR3 amino acids: CACDLLGDTSYTDKLIF. CDR3 nucleotide sequence: TGTGCCTGTGACCTACTGGGGGATACGTCGTACACCGATAAACTCATCTTC.

With respect to this clone: A far more abundant clone sits one base away, making this likely a read error. The sample contains more than one DNA sequence encoding this CDR3. V and J are TRDV2 and TRDJ3; tentatively, D is TRDD3 (5 bases). Germline values: CDR1 GEAIGNYY, CDR2 EKD. V was trimmed by 4 bases and J by 2 bases, leaving 14 bases between them. The CDR3 is made up of 17 amino acids. The CDR3 DNA is TGTGCCTGTGAAGGGGGGGGGTTGGCCTGGGACACCCGACAGATGTTTTTC. Its translation is CACEGGGLAWDTRQMFF.

For the CDR3, the DNA is TGTGCCTGTGTTGCTCTGGGGGATACCACCGATAAACTCATCTTT. Encoded protein: CACVALGDTTDKLIF. The gene calls are TRDV2 and TRDJ1; 11 bases match TRDD3. From germline, CDR1 is GEAIGNYY and CDR2 EKD. With 5 bases clipped from V and 1 base from J, the junction kept 5 bases outside the gene matches. The CDR3 length is 15 residues.

Concerning this clone itself: TCRdb's listed protein matches a much larger clone and diverges from this DNA's translation at residue 18, likely through a read error; the protein shown comes from the DNA. This sequence joins TRDV2 and TRDJ3; TRDD3 aligns across 7 bases. Germline CDR1 GEAIGNYY, CDR2 EKD. The CDR3 has 20 amino acids. In DNA, the CDR3 is TGTGCCTGTGACACCGCTGGGGGGGACACCAGCTCCTGGGACACCCGACAGGTGTTTTTC. Translated: CACDTAGGDTSSWDTRQVFF.

This clone was picked up a small number of times. This DNA's translation and the protein TCRdb lists, from a much larger clone, do not match at residue 16, likely due to a read error; the protein shown is translated from the DNA. The chain carries TRDV2 and TRDJ1; TRDD3 agrees at 11 bases. This CDR3 is 17 amino acids long. CDR1 and CDR2 from the germline V gene are GEAIGNYY and EKD. The CDR3 here is CACDPVGGGYATDKLTF. DNA of the CDR3: TGTGCCTGTGACCCTGTTGGTGGGGGATACGCCACGGATAAACTCACCTTT.

This clone has a handful of counts. TCRdb has a much larger clone's protein, which differs at residue 17 from the translation of this DNA, likely because of a read error; what is shown is the protein translated from the DNA. The chain uses TRDV2 and TRDJ1; TRDD3 matches 13 bases. The CDR3 runs to 20 residues. From germline, CDR1 is GEAIGNYY and CDR2 EKD. CDR3 protein: CACDTVTTGGYAGQTDILIF. The CDR3 bases are TGTGCCTGTGACACCGTTACTACTGGGGGATACGCGGGGCAGACCGATATACTCATCTTT.

This clone turned up a few times. This likely stems from a read error, as it lies one base from a far larger clone. Different DNA sequences within this sample yield the same CDR3. The DNA for the CDR3 is TGTGCCTGTGACACCATCAGAGAAGGTGGCCCTTCCTGGGACACCCGACAGATGTTTTTC. It yields the protein CACDTIREGGPSWDTRQMFF. This chain uses TRDV2 with TRDJ3; D gene unclear. Trimming removed 0 bases at V and 1 base at J, with 18 bases between. The CDR3 is 20 residues long. Per germline, CDR1 GEAIGNYY and CDR2 EKD.

Points on this clone: A far larger clone lies a single base away; this is likely a read error. At the DNA level, this CDR3 is encoded by other sequences in the same sample as well. This chain connects TRDV2 to TRDJ1, with 8 bases fitting TRDD3. The CDR3 runs to 18 residues. V shed 4 bases and J 0 bases; nucleotides not matched to a gene: 15. Germline CDR1 and CDR2: GEAIGNYY and EKD. This CDR3 is CACDTLSGGGLYTDKLIF. As DNA, the CDR3 is TGTGCCTGTGATACCTTATCTGGGGGAGGGCTATACACCGATAAACTCATCTTT.

There are a few counts of this clone. The protein TCRdb gives is from a much larger clone and does not agree with this DNA's translation at residue 8, likely a read error; the protein shown here comes from the DNA. The CDR3 reads CASGGTTCTDKLIF. The DNA of the CDR3 is TGTGCCTCCGGGGGTACTACGTGCACCGATAAACTCATCTTT. The J gene was identified as TRDJ1, and no V gene was called; the DNA was not used to check the table's D call, TRDD3. This CDR3 comprises 14 residues.

As concerns this clone: The protein that TCRdb holds for this DNA derives from a much larger clone and differs from the translated DNA at residue 19, which likely indicates a read error; the protein shown here is translated from the DNA. The gene calls are TRDV1 and TRDJ1; 11 positions agree with TRDD3. The closer fit of TRDJ2 to the DNA end suggests the J call may be wrong. Germline V gene sequence: CDR1 TSWWSYY, CDR2 QGS. CDR3 length equals 20 residues. In DNA form, the CDR3 reads TGTGCTCTTGGGGAACGCGCTAACTACGGGAACTGGGGGATAACCGATAAACTCTTCTTT. Amino acid sequence: CALGERANYGNWGITDKLFF.

To note about this clone: For this DNA, TCRdb reports the protein of a much larger clone, which diverges at residue 5, most likely from a read error; the protein presented here is translated directly from the DNA. V usage is TRDV2 and J usage is TRDJ1; 11 bases line up with TRDD3. Germline V lookup: CDR1 GEAIGNYY, CDR2 EKD. The length of the CDR3 is 19 residues. Losses at the gene ends were 3 bases for V and 4 bases for J; bases not matched to a gene: 18. The CDR3 DNA reads as TGTGCCTGTGACGCGCTAAATGGGGGATACGCGTTTTCTGTCGATAAACTCATCTTT. This codes for CACDALNGGYAFSVDKLIF.

About this clone itself: A far more abundant clone sits one base away, making this likely a read error. Other DNA sequences in this specimen translate into the identical CDR3. V usage is TRDV2 and J usage is TRDJ1, with 11 bases aligning to TRDD3. The CDR3 is 19 amino acids. The V and J ends lost 1 base and 4 bases, in that order; junction bases with no gene match: 16. CDR1 and CDR2 (germline): GEAIGNYY, EKD. The CDR3 protein is CACDTLNGGYAFSVDKLIF. In nucleotides, the CDR3 is TGTGCCTGTGACACGTTAAATGGGGGATACGCGTTTTCTGTCGATAAACTCATCTTT.

Comments on this clone: The TCRdb protein, from a much larger clone, departs from this DNA's translation at residue 17, likely by read error; the protein shown derives from the DNA. This chain connects TRDV1 to TRDJ1; D may be TRDD2 (5 bases). Germline CDR1 TSWWSYY, CDR2 QGS. The CDR3 runs 19 residues. CDR3 sequence (DNA): TGTGCTCTTGGGGACCTCTTTCCTCGGTCAACTCAGTACACCGATAAACCCATCTTT. Translating gives CALGDLFPRSTQYTDKPIF.

This clone has a handful of counts. TCRdb shows a much larger clone's protein in place of this DNA's translation, and the two differ at residue 11, likely through a read error; the protein shown is translated from the DNA. This chain joins TRDV2 and TRDJ1, with TRDD3 identical over 8 bases. The CDR3 contains 16 residues. Trimming at V came to 2 bases and at J to 3 bases, leaving 10 bases not matched to a gene. Germline V CDR1 and CDR2: GEAIGNYY, EKD. Here the CDR3 DNA reads TGTGCCTGTGACAGCGTTGGGGGATCTTTCGCCGATAAACTCATCTTT. Its protein product is CACDSVGGSFADKLIF.

This clone has only a few counts. This DNA's translation and the protein TCRdb lists, from a much larger clone, do not match at residue 7, likely due to a read error; the protein shown is translated from the DNA. This chain uses TRDV2 with TRDJ1, with a possible D match to TRDD3 (7 bases). The CDR3 loop spans 20 amino acids. The ends were cut back, 0 bases at V and 3 bases at J, with 28 bases in the middle. Germline loops: CDR1 GEAIGNYY, CDR2 EKD. The CDR3 nucleotides are TGTGCCTGTGACACCGTCGAGCCTCATCCTACTGGGGATAGTCCCGATAAACTCATCTTT. Residues: CACDTVEPHPTGDSPDKLIF.

This clone was picked up a small number of times. This is likely an artifact of a read error, given a far larger clone one base away. This rearrangement joins TRDV2 to TRDJ1; 13 positions match TRDD3. Unmatched junction bases numbered 23, after V lost 3 bases and J lost 2 bases. This CDR3 comprises 22 residues. The germline gives CDR1 GEAIGNYY, CDR2 EKD. The CDR3 nucleotides are TGTGCCTGTGACCCCGTGACTGGGGGATACGCGGGATGTTTCAAATCGACCGATAAACTCATCTTT. Protein product: CACDPVTGGYAGCFKSTDKLIF.

This clone came up a few times. The translation of this DNA and the TCRdb protein of a much larger clone differ at residue 9, probably owing to a read error; the protein shown here is translated from the DNA. This rearrangement joins TRDV2 to TRDJ3; the D gene is possibly TRDD3 (6 bases). The germline V gene encodes CDR1 GEAIGNYY and CDR2 EKD. The CDR3 is 18 amino acids. V lost 3 bases and J 0 bases, leaving 14 bases between the germline ends. CDR3 sequence (DNA): TGTGCCTGTGACCCCGCGGGGGGAAGCTCCTGGGACACCCGACAGATGTTTTTC. It encodes CACDPAGGSSWDTRQMFF.

This clone was seen a handful of times. A read error likely explains why the TCRdb protein, taken from a much larger clone, differs from this DNA's translation at residue 10; the protein shown is translated from the DNA. V usage is TRDV2 and J usage is TRDJ1, with a possible D match to TRDD3 (6 bases). The CDR3 contains 17 residues. Germline V CDR1 and CDR2: GEAIGNYY, EKD. Trimming pared 3 bases from V and 1 base from J, leaving 20 bases between. The CDR3 here is CACDSVGGTHGTDKLIF. CDR3 bases: TGTGCCTGTGACTCCGTTGGGGGGACCCACGGCACCGATAAACTCATCTTT.

In this sample, this clone turned up many times. TCRdb attributes to this sequence the protein of a much larger clone, which differs from the DNA translation at residue 9; a read error is likely, and the protein displayed is translated from the DNA. V usage is TRDV2 and J usage is TRDJ1; 10 bases are shared with TRDD3. V shed 3 bases, J shed 3 bases, and the junction held 9 bases outside the gene matches. Per the germline V gene, CDR1 is GEAIGNYY and CDR2 is EKD. CDR3 size: 16 residues. CDR3: CACDLLGDEDADKLIF. The CDR3 coding sequence is TGTGCCTGTGACCTACTGGGGGATGAGGATGCCGATAAACTCATCTTT.

Turning to this clone: One base separates it from a far larger clone, so it is likely a read error. The same CDR3 arises from other DNA sequences in this sample as well. The V and J genes are TRDV2 and TRDJ3, with D perhaps matching TRDD3 (6 bases). This CDR3 is 18 amino acids long. Trimming stripped 1 base from V and 0 bases from J, with 12 bases between. CDR1 is GEAIGNYY and CDR2 is EKD in the germline V gene. CDR3 in amino acids: CACDTLGGSSWDTRQMFF. The CDR3 DNA reads as TGTGCCTGTGACACTCTTGGGGGCAGCTCCTGGGACACCCGACAGATGTTTTTC.

Comments on this clone: A far larger clone is just one base off, so this is likely a read error. Within the sample, other DNA sequences also encode this same CDR3. The V and J genes are TRDV2 and TRDJ1, with TRDD3 identical over 8 bases. CDR1 is GEAIGNYY and CDR2 is EKD in the germline V gene. After removal of 3 bases from V and 3 bases from J, the junction contained 14 bases not matched to a gene. The length of the CDR3 is 17 residues. CDR3 protein: CACDALHLTGGPDKLIF. DNA of the CDR3: TGTGCCTGTGACGCGTTACATCTTACTGGGGGCCCCGATAAACTCATCTTT.